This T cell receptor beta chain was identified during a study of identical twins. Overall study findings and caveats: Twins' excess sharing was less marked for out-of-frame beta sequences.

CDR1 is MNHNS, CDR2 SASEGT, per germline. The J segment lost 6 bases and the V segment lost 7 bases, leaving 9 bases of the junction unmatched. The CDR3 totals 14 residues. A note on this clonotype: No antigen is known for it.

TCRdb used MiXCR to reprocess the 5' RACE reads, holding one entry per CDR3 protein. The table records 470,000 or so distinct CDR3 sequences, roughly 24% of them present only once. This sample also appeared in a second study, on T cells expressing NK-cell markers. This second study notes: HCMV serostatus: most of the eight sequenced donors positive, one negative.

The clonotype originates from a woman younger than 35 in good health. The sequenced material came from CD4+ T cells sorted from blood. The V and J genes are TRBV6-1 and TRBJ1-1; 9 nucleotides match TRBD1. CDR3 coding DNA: TGTGCCAGCACCGCAGGACAGGGGTATTCTGAAGCTTTCTTT. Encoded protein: CASTAGQGYSEAFF.